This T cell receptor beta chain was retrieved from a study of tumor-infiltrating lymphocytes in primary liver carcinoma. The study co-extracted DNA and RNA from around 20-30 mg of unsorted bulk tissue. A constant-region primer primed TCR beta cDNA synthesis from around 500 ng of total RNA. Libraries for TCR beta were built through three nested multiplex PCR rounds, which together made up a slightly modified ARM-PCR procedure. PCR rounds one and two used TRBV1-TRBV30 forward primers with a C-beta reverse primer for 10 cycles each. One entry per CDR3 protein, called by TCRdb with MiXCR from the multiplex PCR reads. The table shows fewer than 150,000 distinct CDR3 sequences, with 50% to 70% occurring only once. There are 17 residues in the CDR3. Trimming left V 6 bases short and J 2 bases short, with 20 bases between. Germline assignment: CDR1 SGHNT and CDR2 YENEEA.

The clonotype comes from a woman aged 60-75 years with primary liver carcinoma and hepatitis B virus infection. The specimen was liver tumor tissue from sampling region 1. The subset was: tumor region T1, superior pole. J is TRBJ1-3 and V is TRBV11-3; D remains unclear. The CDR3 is CASRTTVAFTPGNTIYF. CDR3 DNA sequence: TGTGCCAGCAGGACTACGGTGGCTTTCACTCCTGGAAACACCATATATTTT.